This paragraph covers one T cell receptor (beta chain) sequence. Its specificity is not known. This record belongs to a study of healthy donors' naive CD4 and CD8 T cells. Study-level results: Positive CDR3 charge linked to CD4+ cells, negative to CD8+ cells.

Trimming removed 3 bases from V and 5 bases from J; junction bases left unmatched: 13. The CDR3 loop spans 17 amino acids. A linear amplification protocol produced the TCR libraries from 400 to 550 ng of total RNA. In the original processing: Under 80,000 TCR alpha transcripts were sequenced from 4 to 6 healthy donors. TCRdb re-analysed the reads in MiXCR, keeping a single row per CDR3 protein. The V and J calls follow TCRdb's processing rather than the paper's. The sample comprises some 190,000 distinct CDR3 sequences, around three quarters of which are singletons, and about 2.4% rests with the top ten.

Sequenced input: naive CD4+ and CD8+ T cells sorted from blood, pooled from several donors. The sequence came from a pool of human donors in good health; the sample pools cells from several healthy donors. The chain employs TRBV12-3 or TRBV12-4 and TRBJ2-1; 7 bases fit TRBD2. CDR3 bases: TGTGCCAGCAGTTTCCGGGCTAGCGGCCTGACCCACAATGAGCAGTTCTTC. Its protein is CASSFRASGLTHNEQFF.